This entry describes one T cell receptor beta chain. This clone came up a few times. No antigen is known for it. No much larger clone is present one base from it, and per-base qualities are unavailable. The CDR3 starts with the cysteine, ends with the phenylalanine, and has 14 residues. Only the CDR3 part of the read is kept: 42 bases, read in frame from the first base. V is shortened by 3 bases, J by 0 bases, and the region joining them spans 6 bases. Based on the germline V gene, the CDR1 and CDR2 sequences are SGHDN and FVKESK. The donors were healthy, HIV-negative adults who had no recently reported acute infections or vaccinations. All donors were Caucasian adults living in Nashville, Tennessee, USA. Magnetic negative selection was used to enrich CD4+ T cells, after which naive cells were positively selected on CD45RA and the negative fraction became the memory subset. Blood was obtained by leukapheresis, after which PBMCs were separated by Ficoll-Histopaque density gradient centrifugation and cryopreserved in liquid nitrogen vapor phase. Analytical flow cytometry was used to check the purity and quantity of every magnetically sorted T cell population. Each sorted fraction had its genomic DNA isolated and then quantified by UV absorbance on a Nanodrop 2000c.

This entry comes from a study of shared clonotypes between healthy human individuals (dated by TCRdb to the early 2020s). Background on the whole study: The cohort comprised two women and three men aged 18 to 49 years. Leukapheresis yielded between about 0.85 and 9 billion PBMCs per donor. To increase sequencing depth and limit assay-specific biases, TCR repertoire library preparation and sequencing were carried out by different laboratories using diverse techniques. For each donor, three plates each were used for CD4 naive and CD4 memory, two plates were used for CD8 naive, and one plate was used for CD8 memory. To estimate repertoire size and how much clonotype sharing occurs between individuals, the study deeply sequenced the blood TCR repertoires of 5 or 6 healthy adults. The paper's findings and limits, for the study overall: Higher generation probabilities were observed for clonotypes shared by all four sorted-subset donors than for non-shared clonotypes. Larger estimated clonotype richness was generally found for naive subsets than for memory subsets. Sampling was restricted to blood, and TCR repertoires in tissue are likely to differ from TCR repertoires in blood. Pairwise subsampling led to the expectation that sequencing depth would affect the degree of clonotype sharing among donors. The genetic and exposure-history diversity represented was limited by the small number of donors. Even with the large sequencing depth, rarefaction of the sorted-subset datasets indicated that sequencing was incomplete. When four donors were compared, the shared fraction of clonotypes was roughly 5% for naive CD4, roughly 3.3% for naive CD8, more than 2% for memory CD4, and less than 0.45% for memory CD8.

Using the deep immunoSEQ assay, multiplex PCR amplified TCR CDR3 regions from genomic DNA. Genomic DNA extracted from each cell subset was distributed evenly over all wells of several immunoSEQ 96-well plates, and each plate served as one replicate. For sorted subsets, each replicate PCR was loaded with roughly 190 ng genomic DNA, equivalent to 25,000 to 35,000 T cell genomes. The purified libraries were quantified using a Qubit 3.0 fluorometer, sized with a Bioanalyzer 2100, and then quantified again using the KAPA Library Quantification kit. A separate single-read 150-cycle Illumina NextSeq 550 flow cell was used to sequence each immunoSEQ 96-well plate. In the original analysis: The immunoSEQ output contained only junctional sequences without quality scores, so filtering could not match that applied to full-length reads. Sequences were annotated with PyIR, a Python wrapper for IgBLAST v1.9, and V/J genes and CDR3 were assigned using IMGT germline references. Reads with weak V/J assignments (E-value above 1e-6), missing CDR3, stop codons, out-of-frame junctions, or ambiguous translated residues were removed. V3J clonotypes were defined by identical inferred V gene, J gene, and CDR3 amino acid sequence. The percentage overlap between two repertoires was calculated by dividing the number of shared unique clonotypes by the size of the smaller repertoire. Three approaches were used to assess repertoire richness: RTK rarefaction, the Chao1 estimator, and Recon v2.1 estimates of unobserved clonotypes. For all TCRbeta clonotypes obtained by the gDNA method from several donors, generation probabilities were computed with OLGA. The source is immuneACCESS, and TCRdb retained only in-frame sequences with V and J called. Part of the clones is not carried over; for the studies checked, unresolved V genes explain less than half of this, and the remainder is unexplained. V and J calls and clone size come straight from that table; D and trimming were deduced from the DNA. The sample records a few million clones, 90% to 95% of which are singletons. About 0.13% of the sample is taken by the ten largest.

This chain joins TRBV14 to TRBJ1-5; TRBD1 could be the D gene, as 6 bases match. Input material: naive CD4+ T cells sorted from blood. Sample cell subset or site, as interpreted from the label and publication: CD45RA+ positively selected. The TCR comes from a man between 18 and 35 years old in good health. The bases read TGTGCCAGCAGCCAGACAGGTAGCAATCAGCCCCAGCATTTT. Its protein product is CASSQTGSNQPQHF.